These T cell receptor beta chains were read from a single sample in a study of immune characteristics of hereditary and idiopathic chronic pancreatitis. Using immunoSEQ multiplex PCR, the repertoire was profiled, and TCRdb retains in-frame clones only, with some absent. The table lists about 9,400 clones, about 85% of them singletons, with approximately 15% in the top ten. The sample consisted of pancreas tissue with idiopathic chronic pancreatitis. All receptors derive from a human donor with chronic pancreatitis. CDR3s include the opening cysteine and the closing phenylalanine or tryptophan. Fields, in order: D gene, J gene, V gene, clone size, CDR3 protein, CDR3 DNA. A D gene is named only where the DNA matches it firmly. Clone size appears in some rows only: once, few, many, or a class for an expanded clone.

TRBD1,TRBJ2-2,TRBV7-9,-,CASSDRDSNTGELFF,TGTGCCAGCAGCGACCGGGACAGCAACACCGGGGAGCTGTTTTTT
TRBD2,TRBJ2-5,TRBV5-1,-,CASSLALAGYQETQYF,TGCGCCAGCAGCTTGGCTTTAGCGGGGTACCAAGAGACCCAGTACTTC
-,TRBJ2-3,TRBV7-9,-,CASSLVLVQADTQYF,TGTGCCAGCAGCTTAGTGCTGGTACAGGCAGATACGCAGTATTTT
-,TRBJ2-5,TRBV2,-,CASSDYSETQYF,TGTGCCAGCAGTGACTACTCAGAGACCCAGTACTTC
TRBD2,TRBJ2-5,TRBV7-2,-,CASSPTPTSLETQYF,TGTGCCAGCAGCCCTACCCCGACTAGCTTAGAGACCCAGTACTTC
-,TRBJ1-1,TRBV19,-,CASSWGEVGTEAFF,TGTGCCTCCTCCTGGGGGGAGGTTGGCACTGAAGCTTTCTTT
TRBD1,TRBJ2-3,TRBV10-3,-,CAISDGQEGTDTQYF,TGTGCCATCAGTGATGGACAGGAGGGCACAGATACGCAGTATTTT
TRBD1,TRBJ1-1,TRBV5-1,few,CASSSHLGQPSEAFF,TGCGCCAGCAGCTCACACCTGGGACAGCCTTCTGAAGCTTTCTTT
TRBD2,TRBJ2-7,TRBV18,-,CASSQQGLAEPYEQYF,TGTGCCAGCTCACAACAGGGACTAGCGGAACCCTACGAGCAGTACTTC
TRBD2,TRBJ2-3,TRBV5-1,-,CASSITSGADTQYF,TGCGCCAGCAGCATCACTAGCGGGGCAGATACGCAGTATTTT
-,TRBJ1-2,TRBV30,-,CAWKPTGDNYGYTF,TGTGCCTGGAAACCGACAGGAGATAACTATGGCTACACCTTC
TRBD2,TRBJ2-5,TRBV10-2,-,CASRIAGDRETQYF,TGCGCCAGCAGAATAGCGGGGGATCGGGAGACCCAGTACTTC
-,TRBJ1-2,TRBV19,-,CASSIGVGDYGYTF,TGTGCCAGTAGTATCGGGGTAGGGGACTATGGCTACACCTTC
-,TRBJ2-5,TRBV27,-,CASSLKFLAGAQYF,TGTGCCAGCAGTTTAAAATTCCTCGCTGGGGCCCAGTACTTC
TRBD2,TRBJ2-3,TRBV10-3,-,CAISELAGQYF,TGTGCCATCAGTGAACTAGCGGGGCAGTATTTT
-,TRBJ1-6,TRBV10-3,-,CAISESGGYNSPLHF,TGTGCCATCAGTGAGTCAGGGGGCTATAATTCACCCCTCCACTTT
-,TRBJ2-5,TRBV11-1,-,CASSFLEQETQYF,TGTGCCAGCAGCTTTTTGGAGCAAGAGACCCAGTACTTC
-,TRBJ1-4,TRBV5-1,once,CASSLAGGENEKLFF,TGCGCCAGCAGCTTGGCCGGGGGCGAGAATGAAAAACTGTTTTTT
-,TRBJ2-4,TRBV6-5,-,CASNKRGGIQYF,TGTGCCAGCAATAAAAGGGGGGGCATTCAGTACTTC
TRBD1,TRBJ1-1,TRBV6-2/TRBV6-3,medium-sized,CASSYSDSEGAPEAFF,TGTGCCAGCAGTTACTCGGATAGCGAGGGGGCCCCTGAAGCTTTCTTT
TRBD2,TRBJ2-1,TRBV5-1,once,CASSRTSGGSYNEQFF,TGCGCCAGCAGCCGGACTAGCGGGGGCTCCTACAATGAGCAGTTCTTC
TRBD1,TRBJ2-1,TRBV24-1,-,CATSDLTGQDPYNEQFF,TGTGCCACCAGTGATTTGACCGGACAGGACCCCTACAATGAGCAGTTCTTC
-,TRBJ2-5,TRBV2,-,CASSLAVETQYF,TGTGCCAGCAGCCTAGCAGTAGAGACCCAGTACTTC
TRBD2,TRBJ2-5,TRBV3-1/TRBV3-2,-,CASSPLRGGYQETQYF,TGTGCCAGCAGCCCTTTGCGGGGGGGTTACCAAGAGACCCAGTACTTC
TRBD1,TRBJ1-2,TRBV4-3,-,CASSQESGGAWYGYTF,TGCGCCAGCAGCCAGGAATCAGGGGGTGCGTGGTATGGCTACACCTTC
-,TRBJ1-5,TRBV12-5,-,CASGFIPGGSNQPQHF,TGTGCTAGTGGTTTCATACCAGGAGGTAGCAATCAGCCCCAGCATTTT
-,TRBJ1-6,TRBV6-1,-,CASSEISGVNSPLHF,TGTGCCAGCAGTGAGATTTCGGGCGTCAATTCACCCCTCCACTTT
-,TRBJ2-1,TRBV11-1,-,CASSFLSAEQFF,TGTGCCAGCAGCTTTTTGTCCGCAGAGCAGTTCTTC
TRBD1,TRBJ2-5,TRBV29-1,-,CSVRQGQETQYF,TGCAGCGTGAGACAGGGCCAAGAGACCCAGTACTTC